These 17 T cell receptor beta chains were all obtained from the same sample, sequenced in a study of shared clonotypes between healthy human individuals. Generated by immunoSEQ multiplex PCR, the TCRdb table keeps only in-frame clones and is missing some. The sample carries more than 1.2 million clones, less than 99% recorded once. Input material: naive CD4+ T cells sorted from blood. The subset: CD45RA+ positively selected. The receptors stem from a man aged 25 to 40 in good health.

This chain links TRBV30 with TRBJ2-7; TRBD1 might be the D (5 bases). Per the germline V gene, CDR1 is GTSNPN and CDR2 is SVGIG (reference sequence). Deletions cut 5 bases from V and 3 bases from J, with 8 bases between. This CDR3 has 11 residues. CDR3 sequence (DNA): TGTGCCTGGGGACAAAACTACGAGCAGTACTTC. Its protein product is CAWGQNYEQYF.

J is TRBJ2-1 and V is TRBV7-3, with 8 bases aligning to TRBD2. The CDR3 contains 14 residues. After removal of 5 bases from V and 8 bases from J, the junction contained 8 bases not matched to a gene. Looked up from germline, CDR1 is SGHTA and CDR2 is FQGTGA. The chain's CDR3 is CASSARTSSDEQFF. In DNA form, the CDR3 reads TGTGCCAGCAGCGCTCGGACTAGCAGCGATGAGCAGTTCTTC.

The chain combines TRBV18 with TRBJ2-3; 13 bases are a match to TRBD2. This CDR3 spans 14 amino acids. V trimming: 3 bases; J trimming: 8 bases; junction bases outside the gene matches: 2. Germline V gene sequence: CDR1 KGHSH, CDR2 LQKENI. CDR3 residues: CASSPGLAGVTQYF. In DNA, the CDR3 is TGTGCCAGCTCACCTGGACTAGCGGGGGTTACGCAGTATTTT. The full variable domain, in which reference TRBV18 and TRBJ2-3 provide the parts outside the CDR3, is NAGVMQNPRHLVRRRGQEARLRCSPMKGHSHVYWYRQLPEEGLKFMVYLQKENIIDESGMPKERFSAEFPKEGPSILRIQQVVRGDSAAYFCASSPGLAGVTQYFGPGTRLTVL.

The chain uses TRBV29-1 and TRBJ2-7, with D possibly matching TRBD1 (6 bases). Looked up from germline, CDR1 is SQVTM and CDR2 is ANQGSEA. Deletions cut 4 bases from V and 4 bases from J, with 11 bases between. This CDR3 has 12 residues. CDR3 loop: CSVAYRDYEQYF. The CDR3, as DNA: TGCAGCGTTGCTTACAGGGATTACGAGCAGTACTTC.

The chain recombines TRBV19 with TRBJ2-7, with D perhaps matching TRBD1 (5 bases). Germline loops: CDR1 LNHDA, CDR2 SQIVND (reference sequence). The CDR3 is 16 residues long. V lost 5 bases and J lost 0, with 17 bases in between. CDR3 bases: TGTGCCAGTAGTCCCCTTCTAGGCAGGGACTCCTACGAGCAGTACTTC. It specifies CASSPLLGRDSYEQYF.

The chain recombines TRBV30 with TRBJ2-1; no firm D call. The CDR3 length is 10 residues. From germline, CDR1 is GTSNPN and CDR2 SVGIG (reference sequence). Trimming shortened V by 5 bases and J by 12 bases, and 11 bases separated the two germline ends. CDR3 protein: CAWAGVVQFF. CDR3 nucleotides: TGTGCCTGGGCCGGAGTCGTGCAGTTCTTC. Variable domain in full (rest from reference TRBV30 and TRBJ2-1): SQTIHQWPATLVQPVGSPLSLECTVEGTSNPNLYWYRQAAGRGLQLLFYSVGIGQISSEVPQNLSASRPQDRQFILSSKKLLLSDSGFYLCAWAGVVQFFGPGTRLTVL.

The chain recombines TRBV5-4 with TRBJ2-3, with D tentatively TRBD1 or TRBD2 (5 bases each). The CDR3 covers 15 residues. Germline values: CDR1 SGHNT, CDR2 YYREEE (reference sequence). The ends were cut back, 4 bases at V and 4 bases at J, with 16 bases in the middle. CDR3 nucleotide sequence: TGTGCCAGCAGCGCCCCGGGGCAGGGCGCAGATACGCAGTATTTT. Translation gives CASSAPGQGADTQYF. Variable domain in full (rest from reference TRBV5-4 and TRBJ2-3): ETGVTQSPTHLIKTRGQQVTLRCSSQSGHNTVSWYQQALGQGPQFIFQYYREEENGRGNFPPRFSGLQFPNYSSELNVNALELDDSALYLCASSAPGQGADTQYFGPGTRLTVL.

The rearrangement joins TRBV6-6 to TRBJ2-5; D may correspond to TRBD1 or TRBD2 (5 bases each). CDR1 and CDR2 (germline): MNHNY, SVGAGI (reference sequence). The CDR3 runs 14 residues. Deletions cut 2 bases from V and 4 bases from J, with 11 bases between. CDR3 coding DNA: TGTGCCAGCAGTTACCCGTTGAGGGGAGAGACCCAGTACTTC. Protein product: CASSYPLRGETQYF.

J is TRBJ2-7 and V is TRBV11-2, with 8 bases aligning to TRBD2. After removal of 5 bases from V and 5 bases from J, the junction contained 8 bases not matched to a gene. The length of the CDR3 is 14 residues. Germline V gene data show CDR1 as SGHAT and CDR2 as FQNNGV. CDR3 sequence: CASSQVAGFNEQYF. The CDR3 region has the DNA TGTGCCAGCAGCCAAGTAGCGGGATTTAACGAGCAGTACTTC. The entire variable domain, with the rest obtained from reference TRBV11-2 and TRBJ2-7, is as follows: EAGVAQSPRYKIIEKRQSVAFWCNPISGHATLYWYQQILGQGPKLLIQFQNNGVVDDSQLPKDRFSAERLKGVDSTLKIQPAKLEDSAVYLCASSQVAGFNEQYFGPGTRLTVT.

This chain joins TRBV5-1 and TRBJ2-7; 9 bases match TRBD2. Trimming at V came to 6 bases and at J to 0 bases, leaving 7 bases not matched to a gene. This CDR3 contains 15 residues. The V gene's germline CDR1 is SGHRS and CDR2 YFSETQ. CDR3 protein: CASTFGLALSYEQYF. For the CDR3, the DNA is TGCGCCAGCACCTTCGGACTAGCGCTCTCCTACGAGCAGTACTTC. The whole variable domain, filled in from reference TRBV5-1 and TRBJ2-7, reads KAGVTQTPRYLIKTRGQQVTLSCSPISGHRSVSWYQQTPGQGLQFLFEYFSETQRNKGNFPGRFSGRQFSNSRSEMNVSTLELGDSALYLCASTFGLALSYEQYFGPGTRLTVT.

This sequence joins TRBV7-9 and TRBJ2-7; D may correspond to TRBD1 or TRBD2 (6 bases each). This CDR3 has 15 residues. Trimming took off 1 base at V and 3 bases at J, with 13 bases between the two ends. Germline lookup yields CDR1 SEHNR and CDR2 FQNEAQ (reference sequence). CDR3 residues: CASSLGGGLGYEQYF. The CDR3 nucleotides read TGTGCCAGCAGCTTAGGTGGGGGGCTAGGCTACGAGCAGTACTTC.

The gene calls are TRBV27 and TRBJ2-1; D may be TRBD2 (6 bases). The germline V gene encodes CDR1 MNHEY and CDR2 SMNVEV (reference sequence). The V end was cut by 7 bases, the J end by 0 bases, with 16 bases between. This CDR3 comprises 16 residues. The CDR3 region has the DNA TGTGCCAGCAAACTACGGGACTTAAACTCCTACAATGAGCAGTTCTTC. Translation gives CASKLRDLNSYNEQFF.

V is TRBV7-2 and J is TRBJ2-1, with TRBD2 identical over 7 bases. V lost 5 bases, J lost 5 bases, and 15 bases stayed unmatched. This CDR3 comprises 17 residues. Germline loops: CDR1 SGHTA, CDR2 FQGNSA. The CDR3 region is CASSLPARGSLHNEQFF. DNA of the CDR3: TGTGCCAGCAGCCTCCCAGCCCGCGGGAGCCTACACAATGAGCAGTTCTTC.

This clone was counted once. The CDR3 nucleotides are TGCAGCGTTGGTAGCCCCGGGGGGTCGAACACCGGGGAGCTGTTTTTT. Residues: CSVGSPGGSNTGELFF. The chain has TRBV29-1 and TRBJ2-2, with 7 nucleotides matching TRBD2. Germline CDR1 SQVTM, CDR2 ANQGSEA. CDR3 length: 16 amino acids. The ends lost 4 bases at V and 0 bases at J; junction bases unmatched: 8.

This clone came up a few times. This chain joins TRBV2 and TRBJ2-1, with a tentative D call TRBD2 (6 bases). The CDR3 loop spans 15 amino acids. The V and J ends lost 3 bases and 0 bases respectively, with 9 bases between them. Germline V lookup: CDR1 SNHLY, CDR2 FYNNEI. As DNA, the CDR3 is TGTGCCAGCAGTGATGGGGGGAGCTCCTACAATGAGCAGTTCTTC. It codes for CASSDGGSSYNEQFF.

The chain carries TRBV7-9 and TRBJ1-2; D uncertain. Between the trimmed V and J ends, which lost 7 bases and 4 bases, there was a span of 16 bases. The germline V gene has CDR1 SEHNR and CDR2 FQNEAQ (reference sequence). The CDR3 is 14 amino acids. The CDR3 sequence is CASTLGGGVYGYTF. CDR3 sequence (DNA): TGTGCCAGCACCCTCGGTGGAGGTGTCTATGGCTACACCTTC.

DNA for the CDR3: TGTGCCAGCACTATAGCCAGGGGTTCCTACGAGCAGTACTTC. Residues: CASTIARGSYEQYF. This rearrangement joins TRBV7-2 to TRBJ2-7; perhaps TRBD1 as D (6 bases). Germline-derived CDR1 and CDR2 are SGHTA and FQGNSA. Trimming took off 7 bases at V and 1 base at J, with 14 bases between the two ends. The CDR3 loop spans 14 amino acids.